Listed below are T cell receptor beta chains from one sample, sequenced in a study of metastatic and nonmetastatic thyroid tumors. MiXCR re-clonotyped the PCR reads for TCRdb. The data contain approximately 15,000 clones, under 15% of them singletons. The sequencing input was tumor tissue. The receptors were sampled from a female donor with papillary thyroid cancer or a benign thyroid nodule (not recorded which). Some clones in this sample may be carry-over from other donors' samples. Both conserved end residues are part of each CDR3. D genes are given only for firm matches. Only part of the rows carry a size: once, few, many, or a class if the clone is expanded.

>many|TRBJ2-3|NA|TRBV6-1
TGTGCCAGCAGTTCCCCTGCAGATACGCAGTATTTT
CASSSPADTQYF
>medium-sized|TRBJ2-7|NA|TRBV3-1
TGTGCCAGCAGCCATAAAGGCCACGAGCAGTACTTC
CASSHKGHEQYF
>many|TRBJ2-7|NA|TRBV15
TGTGCCACCAGCAGAGATCCCAGCGCCTACGAGCAGTACTTC
CATSRDPSAYEQYF
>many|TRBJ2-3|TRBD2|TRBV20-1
TGCAGTGCTAGAAGACTAGCCGGAACCCTCACAGATACGCAGTATTTT
CSARRLAGTLTDTQYF
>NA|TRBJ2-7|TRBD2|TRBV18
TGTGCCAGCTCACCAGCTAGCGGGCCCTACGAGCAGTACTTC
CASSPASGPYEQYF
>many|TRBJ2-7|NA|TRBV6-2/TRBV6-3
TGTGCCAGCAGCCCCGTTCGCTCAACTGCCCCTAGGGAGCAGTACTTC
CASSPVRSTAPREQYF
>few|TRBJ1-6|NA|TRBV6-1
TGTGCCAGCACAGGGGACCTCAAGTTACCCCTCCACTTT
CASTGDLKLPLHF
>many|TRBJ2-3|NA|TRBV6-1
TGTGCCAGCAGCGGACGGATGGGTAGAGATACGCAGTATTTT
CASSGRMGRDTQYF
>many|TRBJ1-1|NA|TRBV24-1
TGTGCCACCAGTGATTCAGCGGGGGTTAACGCTTTCTTT
CATSDSAGVNAFF
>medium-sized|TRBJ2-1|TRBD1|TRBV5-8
TGTGCCAGCAGCCGTGGACAGGGGGCCTACAATGAGCAGTTCTTC
CASSRGQGAYNEQFF
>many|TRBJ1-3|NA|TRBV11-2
TGTGCCAGCAGCTTAGATCTGAGCTCTGGAAACACCATATATTTT
CASSLDLSSGNTIYF
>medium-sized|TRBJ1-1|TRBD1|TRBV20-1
TGCAGTGCTAGAAAGGACAGGGCCACTGAAGCTTTCTTT
CSARKDRATEAFF
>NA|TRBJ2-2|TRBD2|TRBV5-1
TGCGCCAGCAGCTTGGATAGCGGGAGTGGTCCCGGGGAGCTGTTTTTT
CASSLDSGSGPGELFF
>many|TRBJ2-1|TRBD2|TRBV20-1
TGCAGTGCGCCGACTAGCGGGAGCTACAATGAGCAGTTCTTC
CSAPTSGSYNEQFF
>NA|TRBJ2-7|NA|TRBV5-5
TGTGCCAGCAGCACCCTAGGGTCCTCCTACGAGCAGTACTTC
CASSTLGSSYEQYF
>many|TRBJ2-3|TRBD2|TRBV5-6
TGTGCCAGCACCCACGCCGGGGGGACCGATACGCAGTATTTT
CASTHAGGTDTQYF
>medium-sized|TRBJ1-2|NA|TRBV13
TGTGCCAGCAGCTCCCGGGACATCCTTACTATGGGGTACACCTTC
CASSSRDILTMGYTF
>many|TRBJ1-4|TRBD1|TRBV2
TGTGCCACACACCGGGACAGTAATGAAAAACTGTTTTTT
CATHRDSNEKLFF
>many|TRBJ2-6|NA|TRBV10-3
TGTGCCTCCTCGGGGGCTGGGGCCAACGTCCTGACTTTC
CASSGAGANVLTF